This TCR beta chain is drawn from a study of human T cells and chemical hapten exposure. Across the study: Application of 0.01% DPC to the upper back was done by patch test, with a reading at 6 days.

This clonotype was seen many times. V lost 0 bases and J lost 2, with 11 bases in between. The CDR3 has 16 amino acids. CDR1 is LGHDT and CDR2 is YNNKEL in the germline V gene (reference sequence). TCRdb called the RACE reads again in MiXCR, with one record for every CDR3 protein. The sample includes a few hundred thousand distinct CDR3 sequences, roughly 6.3% of them seen just once. Regarding time point: patch test 2, 6 weeks after DPC sensitization. Noted treatment: therapeutic diphenylcyclopropenone sensitization with weekly scalp DPC. The material was whole blood, obtained in connection with sensitization to the hapten diphenylcyclopropenone (DPC). The receptor comes from a woman between 18 and 29 years old with alopecia areata. Some clones in this sample may be carry-over from other donors' samples. This chain uses TRBV3-1 with TRBJ1-3, with no clear D. CDR3 nucleotide sequence: TGTGCCAGCAGCCAAGATGCGGGGTCCGCTGGAAACACCATATATTTT. Its translation: CASSQDAGSAGNTIYF.